These T cell receptor beta chains were read from a single sample in a study of graft-versus-host responses after intestinal transplantation. The table came from immunoSEQ multiplex PCR; TCRdb's copy has only in-frame clones and leaves some out. The sample has about 23,000 clones, about 45% seen once. The sequences come from alloreactive CD8+ T cells from a mixed lymphocyte reaction culture, collected before transplantation. These TCRs come from a human patient who was an organ donor for intestinal transplantation. The CDR3 runs from the conserved cysteine through the conserved F or W. Fields, in order: V gene, clone size, J gene, D gene, CDR3 DNA, CDR3 protein. A D gene is named only where the DNA matches it firmly. Part of the rows lack a size; the others show once, few, many or a class for expanded clones.

>TRBV15|-|TRBJ2-5|-
TGTGCCACCAGCAGTTCCGGGTACCAAGAGACCCAGTACTTC
CATSSSGYQETQYF
>TRBV6-4|-|TRBJ2-2|TRBD1
TGTGCCAGCCCGGGACAGGTAATCCGGGAGCTGTTTTTT
CASPGQVIRELFF
>TRBV9|-|TRBJ1-1|-
TGTGCCAGCAGCGTATCAGGGGTGAACACTGAAGCTTTCTTT
CASSVSGVNTEAFF
>TRBV15|-|TRBJ2-7|TRBD1
TGTGCCACCAGCAAGATGCGGACAGGGGGCATCGACGAGCAGTACTTC
CATSKMRTGGIDEQYF
>TRBV28|-|TRBJ1-1|-
TGTGCCAGCAGTTTATGCACAGCGTGCGGGTCAGCTGAAGCTTTCTTT
CASSLCTACGSAEAFF
>TRBV10-3|-|TRBJ2-7|-
TGTGCCTCTCTAGCGAGCTCCTACGAGCAGTACTTC
CASLASSYEQYF
>TRBV7-4|-|TRBJ1-2|-
TGTGCCAGCAGCGAATTTCGAGGGACACTCGTCTCGGGTGGCTACACCTTC
CASSEFRGTLVSGGYTF
>TRBV5-6|medium-sized|TRBJ2-5|-
TGTGCCAGCAGCTTGGTTGACAGCGAGACCCAGTACTTC
CASSLVDSETQYF
>TRBV21-1|-|TRBJ1-2|-
TGTGCCAGCAGCAAAGTGGACAGATATGGCTACACCTTC
CASSKVDRYGYTF
>TRBV29-1|-|TRBJ2-7|TRBD1
TGCAGCGATCGCTCCAGGGGGCCCGGGGAGCAGTACTTC
CSDRSRGPGEQYF
>TRBV10-3|-|TRBJ2-2|-
TGTGCCATCAGCCAGTATATCCAAGGGGGCGGGGAGCTGTTTTTT
CAISQYIQGGGELFF
>TRBV7-7|-|TRBJ2-2|-
TGTGCCAGCAGCCCCTTGGAAGGGGAGCTGTTTTTT
CASSPLEGELFF
>TRBV4-1|-|TRBJ2-1|-
TGCGCCAGCAGCCTGACTCCGGACTGGGCCTACAATGAGCAGTTCTTC
CASSLTPDWAYNEQFF
>TRBV28|medium-sized|TRBJ2-7|-
TGTGCCAGCAGTTTATGGGACGGGCAAGCCTACGAGCAGTACTTC
CASSLWDGQAYEQYF
>TRBV6-5|few|TRBJ2-5|TRBD1
TGTGCCAGCAGTACAGGGGGATTGGGAGAGACCCAGTACTTC
CASSTGGLGETQYF
>TRBV28|-|TRBJ2-7|-
TGTGCCAGCAGTTTACAGGCCTACGAGCAGTACTTC
CASSLQAYEQYF
>TRBV4-1|few|TRBJ1-1|TRBD1
TGCGCCAGCAGTTTGAACCCAGGGGGGATGAGATTGTGGACTGAAGCTTTCTTT
CASSLNPGGMRLWTEAFF
>TRBV10-2|-|TRBJ2-1|TRBD2
TGCGCCAGCACCTTAGCGGGATTGTCCAATGAGCAGTTCTTC
CASTLAGLSNEQFF
>TRBV9|-|TRBJ1-4|-
TGTGCCAGCAGCTTCTACCGGGATGAAAAACTGTTTTTT
CASSFYRDEKLFF
>TRBV6-6|few|TRBJ2-2|TRBD1
TGTGCCAGCAGCTTCACAGGGGGCACCGGGGAGCTGTTTTTT
CASSFTGGTGELFF
>TRBV9|-|TRBJ2-3|TRBD2
TGTGCCAGCAGCGACCGAGTGCGGGAGGCCCCCGACTCACTTCCAGATACGCAGTATTTT
CASSDRVREAPDSLPDTQYF
>TRBV5-5|-|TRBJ2-7|-
TGTGCCAGCAGCTGGTTCAGGGGGGCCTACGAGCAGTACTTC
CASSWFRGAYEQYF